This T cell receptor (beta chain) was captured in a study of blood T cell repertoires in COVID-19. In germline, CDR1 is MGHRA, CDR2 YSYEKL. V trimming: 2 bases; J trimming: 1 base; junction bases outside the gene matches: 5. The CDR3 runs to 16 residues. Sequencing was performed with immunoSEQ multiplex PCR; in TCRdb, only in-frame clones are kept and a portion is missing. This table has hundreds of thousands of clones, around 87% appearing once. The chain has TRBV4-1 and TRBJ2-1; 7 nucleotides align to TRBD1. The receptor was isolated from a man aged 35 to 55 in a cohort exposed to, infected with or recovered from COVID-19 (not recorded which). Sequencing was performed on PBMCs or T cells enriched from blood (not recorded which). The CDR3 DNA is TGCGCCAGCAGCCAAATACAGGGGAGTTCCTACAATGAGCAGTTCTTC. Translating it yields CASSQIQGSSYNEQFF.